The 15 T cell receptor beta chains reported below all come from one sample, sequenced in a study of shared clonotypes between healthy human individuals. Data came from immunoSEQ multiplex PCR; TCRdb stores just in-frame clones and leaves some out. The sample has about 1 million clones, 75% seen once. The sample comprised memory CD4+ T cells sorted from blood. The subset was: CD45RA-negative fraction. The receptor set was obtained from a man between 18 and 35 years old in good health.

In regard to this clone: A read error may be the cause here, since a much bigger clone is one base away. The sample holds other DNA sequences that translate to the same CDR3. The rearrangement uses TRBV2 and TRBJ2-3, with a weak D call TRBD1 (5 bases). Germline CDR1 SNHLY, CDR2 FYNNEI. V was cut by 2 bases and J by 3 bases, with 6 bases left in between. The CDR3 length is 13 residues. CDR3 DNA: TGTGCCAGCAGTGAACAGGGTACAGATACGCAGTATTTT. It yields the protein CASSEQGTDTQYF.

The chain links TRBV5-4 to TRBJ2-2; 10 bases fit TRBD1. Germline-derived CDR1 and CDR2 are SGHNT and YYREEE (reference sequence). J was trimmed by 7 bases and V by 4 bases; bases with no gene match: 4. This CDR3 is 14 amino acids long. CDR3 in DNA: TGTGCCAGCAGCCAAGGGACAGGGGTCGGGGAGCTGTTTTTT. As protein: CASSQGTGVGELFF.

V and J are TRBV5-6 and TRBJ2-1; unclear D gene. Looked up from germline, CDR1 is SGHDT and CDR2 is YYEEEE. The CDR3 is made up of 15 amino acids. V lost 7 bases and J 0 bases, leaving 14 bases between the germline ends. The CDR3 sequence: CASALGWSSYNEQFF. CDR3 nucleotides: TGTGCCAGCGCCTTGGGCTGGAGCTCCTACAATGAGCAGTTCTTC.

A note on this clone: Other DNA sequences within the sample encode an identical CDR3. The chain uses TRBV19 and TRBJ1-1, with 10 bases fitting TRBD1. The germline gives CDR1 LNHDA, CDR2 SQIVND (reference sequence). The CDR3 has 15 residues. The ends lost 5 bases at V and 3 bases at J; junction bases unmatched: 6. The CDR3 DNA sequence: TGTGCCAGTAGTCGGGACAGGGGCCCTGACACTGAAGCTTTCTTT. It translates to CASSRDRGPDTEAFF.

Concerning this clone itself: A much larger clone differs by one base, so this may be a read error. V is TRBV6-4 and J is TRBJ2-7; D not certain. V was cut by 7 bases and J by 1 base, with 8 bases left in between. CDR3 length equals 12 residues. The germline V gene has CDR1 MRHNA and CDR2 SNTAGT. The CDR3 sequence is CASMAPSYEQYF. The CDR3 nucleotides are TGTGCCAGCATGGCCCCTTCCTACGAGCAGTACTTC.

Only one count was recorded for this clone. The rearrangement joins TRBV6-6 to TRBJ1-1; 8 bases are a match to TRBD1. The germline gives CDR1 MNHNY, CDR2 SVGAGI (reference sequence). Germline trimming cut 0 bases from V and 1 base from J; bases unmatched to any gene: 1. This CDR3 region has 15 residues. The CDR3 protein is CASSYSTGANTEAFF. For the CDR3, the DNA is TGTGCCAGCAGTTACTCGACAGGGGCGAACACTGAAGCTTTCTTT.

The rearrangement joins TRBV5-1 to TRBJ1-2; 7 bases map to TRBD1. Per the germline V gene, CDR1 is SGHRS and CDR2 is YFSETQ. Unmatched junction bases numbered 6, after V lost 4 bases and J lost 0 bases. CDR3 size: 15 residues. This chain's CDR3 is CASSQGQETNYGYTF. The CDR3 DNA reads as TGCGCCAGCAGCCAAGGACAGGAAACTAACTATGGCTACACCTTC.

This chain joins TRBV7-8 and TRBJ2-7; D perhaps matches TRBD1 (6 bases). The CDR3 totals 15 residues. The germline V gene encodes CDR1 SGHVS and CDR2 FQNEAQ. Trimming took 3 bases from V and 3 from J, leaving 15 bases between them. The CDR3 here is CASSFRTEPYYEQYF. The CDR3 nucleotides are TGTGCCAGCAGCTTCCGGACAGAGCCTTACTACGAGCAGTACTTC. Variable domain in full (rest from reference TRBV7-8 and TRBJ2-7): GAGVSQSPRYKVAKRGQDVALRCDPISGHVSLFWYQQALGQGPEFLTYFQNEAQLDKSGLPSDRFFAERPEGSVSTLKIQRTQQEDSAVYLCASSFRTEPYYEQYFGPGTRLTVT.

The rearrangement links TRBV30 to TRBJ2-3; D unresolved. The CDR3 is made up of 16 amino acids. Germline CDR1 reads GTSNPN; CDR2 reads SVGIG (reference sequence). Between the trimmed V and J ends, which lost 0 bases and 2 bases, there was a span of 15 bases. The CDR3 is CAWSVFGGALTDTQYF. CDR3 nucleotides: TGTGCCTGGAGTGTATTTGGCGGAGCGCTCACAGATACGCAGTATTTT.

J is TRBJ1-2 and V is TRBV2; tentatively, D is TRBD1 (6 bases). The CDR3 contains 11 residues. V was trimmed by 8 bases and J by 6 bases, leaving 10 bases between them. CDR1 SNHLY and CDR2 FYNNEI come from the germline V gene. This chain's CDR3 is CASGGAHGYTF. CDR3 nucleotides: TGTGCCAGCGGGGGGGCCCATGGCTACACCTTC.

The chain links TRBV6-1 to TRBJ2-1; D is perhaps TRBD2 (6 bases). V lost 7 bases to trimming and J lost 0 bases, with 10 bases between them. Germline V gene data show CDR1 as MNHNS and CDR2 as SASEGT. The length of the CDR3 is 14 residues. The CDR3: CASIRGSSYNEQFF. CDR3 in DNA: TGTGCCAGCATACGGGGGAGCTCCTACAATGAGCAGTTCTTC.

This clone occurred a few times. CDR3 residues: CASSQLQGANEQFF. CDR3 DNA sequence: TGCGCCAGCAGCCAACTACAGGGGGCCAATGAGCAGTTCTTC. This chain links TRBV4-1 with TRBJ2-1; 9 bases map to TRBD1. The CDR3 extends over 14 amino acids. The J segment lost 6 bases and the V segment lost 2 bases, leaving 2 bases of the junction unmatched. CDR1 and CDR2 from the germline V gene are MGHRA and YSYEKL.

The chain uses TRBV2 and TRBJ1-1; D might be TRBD1 (6 bases). Germline V gene lookup returns CDR1 SNHLY and CDR2 FYNNEI. The CDR3 spans 14 residues. The V end lost 2 bases, the J end lost 1 base, and 8 bases lay between the germline ends. The CDR3 region has the DNA TGTGCCAGCAGTGAACAGGGGCAGAACACTGAAGCTTTCTTT. It encodes CASSEQGQNTEAFF.

In regard to this clone: Other DNA sequences within the sample encode an identical CDR3. The V gene is TRBV7-2, the J gene TRBJ2-4; D may correspond to TRBD1 or TRBD2 (6 bases each). Germline CDR1 is SGHTA and CDR2 is FQGNSA. This CDR3 spans 13 amino acids. V gave up 0 bases and J gave up 7 bases, with 7 bases separating them. In DNA, the CDR3 is TGTGCCAGCAGCTTAGCAGGGGGGAACATTCAGTACTTC. Its translation: CASSLAGGNIQYF. The full variable domain, with the rest looked up from reference TRBV7-2 and TRBJ2-4, is GAGVSQSPSNKVTEKGKDVELRCDPISGHTALYWYRQSLGQGLEFLIYFQGNSAPDKSGLPSDRFSAERTGGSVSTLTIQRTQQEDSAVYLCASSLAGGNIQYFGAGTRLSVL.

The J gene is TRBJ2-3, the V gene TRBV7-2; TRBD1 agrees at 8 bases. The germline gives CDR1 SGHTA, CDR2 FQGNSA. Trimming cost V 1 base and J 5 bases; bases outside gene matches: 5. This CDR3 has 15 amino acids. This CDR3 is CASSLGGDRRDTQYF. CDR3 coding DNA: TGTGCCAGCAGCTTAGGTGGGGACAGGAGAGATACGCAGTATTTT.